This is a list of T cell receptor beta chains from one sample in a study of beta chain features in type 1 diabetes. Using immunoSEQ multiplex PCR, the repertoire was profiled, and TCRdb retains in-frame clones only, with some absent. Seen here are 120,000 to 150,000 clones, roughly 48% observed once, and the top ten hold under 0.45%. Material: Tregs from blood. These receptors originate from a man between 18 and 29 years old in good health. Each CDR3 is given with its conserved first and last residue. D genes are given only for firm matches. Clone sizes are given selectively: once, few, many, or a class where the clone is expanded.

TRBV18,TRBD1,.,TRBJ2-7,CASSPRRTGFWAHSYEQYF,TGTGCCAGCTCACCCCGGAGGACAGGTTTTTGGGCACACTCCTACGAGCAGTACTTC
TRBV6-4,TRBD1,few,TRBJ2-3,CASRRQGAGDTQYF,TGTGCCAGCAGACGACAGGGGGCGGGAGATACGCAGTATTTT
TRBV30,TRBD2,.,TRBJ2-1,CAWSVLAVYNEQFF,TGTGCCTGGAGTGTACTAGCGGTTTACAATGAGCAGTTCTTC
TRBV6-1,.,few,TRBJ2-7,CASGRTGAYEQYF,TGTGCCAGCGGGAGGACAGGAGCCTACGAGCAGTACTTC
TRBV6-5,TRBD2,few,TRBJ2-7,CASKISGRPSYEQYF,TGTGCCAGCAAAATTAGCGGGAGGCCTTCCTACGAGCAGTACTTC
TRBV9,TRBD1,few,TRBJ2-7,CASSVDITGEIFYEQYF,TGTGCCAGCAGCGTAGATATTACAGGGGAGATTTTCTACGAGCAGTACTTC
TRBV5-1,TRBD2,.,TRBJ2-3,CASSLVRTSGGDTQYF,TGCGCCAGCAGCTTGGTCAGGACTAGCGGGGGAGATACGCAGTATTTT
TRBV2,TRBD1,few,TRBJ1-6,CASSGGQWDSPLHF,TGTGCCAGCAGTGGGGGACAGTGGGATTCACCCCTCCACTTT
TRBV5-1,TRBD2,few,TRBJ2-1,CASRRGTSGNNEQFF,TGCGCCAGCAGGAGGGGGACTAGCGGGAACAATGAGCAGTTCTTC
TRBV2,.,.,TRBJ2-3,CASSDPRRTTSTDTQYF,TGTGCCAGCAGTGACCCCCGTAGAACTACTAGCACAGATACGCAGTATTTT
TRBV28,TRBD2,few,TRBJ2-5,CASSFPGLAGDQETQYF,TGTGCCAGCAGTTTCCCCGGACTAGCGGGAGACCAAGAGACCCAGTACTTC
TRBV4-3,TRBD2,.,TRBJ2-1,CASSPLRTSGDNEQFF,TGCGCCAGCAGCCCCCTACGGACTAGCGGGGACAATGAGCAGTTCTTC
TRBV6-5,.,few,TRBJ2-6,CAVQWAGANVLTF,TGTGCCGTACAATGGGCCGGGGCCAACGTCCTGACTTTC
TRBV29-1,.,.,TRBJ2-5,CSGTTGGEETQYF,TGCAGCGGGACAACAGGGGGGGAAGAGACCCAGTACTTC
TRBV15,TRBD1,.,TRBJ2-5,CAASRSDRGETQYF,TGTGCCGCCAGCAGGTCGGACAGGGGAGAGACCCAGTACTTC
TRBV4-1,TRBD1,few,TRBJ1-1,CASSLRTGGDVNTEAFF,TGCGCCAGCAGCCTTCGGACAGGGGGGGATGTGAACACTGAAGCTTTCTTT
TRBV4-2,TRBD1,.,TRBJ1-2,CASSQDSGQGARGYTF,TGTGCCAGCAGCCAAGATTCAGGACAGGGGGCTCGGGGCTACACCTTC
TRBV9,TRBD2,.,TRBJ2-3,CASSPGGYTQYF,TGTGCCAGCAGCCCGGGGGGGTATACGCAGTATTTT
TRBV29-1,TRBD1,few,TRBJ2-7,CSVGDSLQYF,TGCAGCGTCGGGGACAGTCTCCAGTACTTC
TRBV4-3,.,few,TRBJ2-2,CASSQVRTAPGELFF,TGCGCCAGCAGCCAAGTGAGGACAGCCCCCGGGGAGCTGTTTTTT
TRBV18,.,once,TRBJ1-5,CASSPRTVLYSNQPQHF,TGTGCCAGCTCACCCCGGACAGTCTTATATAGCAATCAGCCCCAGCATTTT
TRBV7-9,TRBD1,.,TRBJ2-7,CASSSGGIAYEQYF,TGTGCCAGCAGCTCAGGGGGAATCGCCTACGAGCAGTACTTC
TRBV10-3,.,.,TRBJ1-1,CAISEVGLTGNTEAFF,TGTGCCATCAGTGAGGTGGGGTTGACAGGGAACACTGAAGCTTTCTTT
TRBV7-9,.,.,TRBJ2-7,CASSIDRNYEQYF,TGTGCCAGCAGTATCGACAGAAACTACGAGCAGTACTTC
TRBV18,.,.,TRBJ1-2,CASSGASNYGYTF,TGTGCCAGCTCAGGGGCGAGTAACTATGGCTACACCTTC
TRBV7-6,TRBD1,.,TRBJ2-7,CASSLDRGGEQYF,TGTGCCAGCAGCTTGGACAGGGGAGGCGAGCAGTACTTC
TRBV20-1,TRBD1,.,TRBJ2-7,CSATGGYEQYF,TGCAGTGCTACAGGGGGCTACGAGCAGTACTTC
TRBV10-3,.,.,TRBJ1-2,CAISEEGTYGYTF,TGTGCCATCAGTGAGGAGGGTACCTATGGCTACACCTTC
TRBV5-1,TRBD2,few,TRBJ2-2,CASSLEASGTNTGELFF,TGCGCCAGCAGCTTGGAGGCTAGCGGGACAAACACCGGGGAGCTGTTTTTT
TRBV2,TRBD1,.,TRBJ2-1,CASSTLFSGTGIHEQFF,TGTGCCAGCAGTACGCTTTTCTCCGGGACAGGGATCCATGAGCAGTTCTTC
TRBV7-2,.,few,TRBJ2-7,CASSLSGYEQYF,TGTGCCAGCAGCTTGTCCGGCTACGAGCAGTACTTC
TRBV27,TRBD1,.,TRBJ2-7,CASKTRDRGFYEQYF,TGTGCCAGCAAAACGCGGGACAGGGGCTTCTACGAGCAGTACTTC
TRBV7-3,TRBD1,.,TRBJ1-1,CASSSFGTVTEAFF,TGTGCCAGCAGCTCCTTCGGGACAGTCACTGAAGCTTTCTTT
TRBV30,TRBD1,few,TRBJ2-7,CAWRDRVSPYEQYF,TGTGCCTGGAGGGACAGGGTTTCCCCCTACGAGCAGTACTTC
TRBV25-1,TRBD1,.,TRBJ2-7,CASTAAGGFIYEQYF,TGTGCCAGCACGGCGGCAGGGGGTTTCATCTACGAGCAGTACTTC
TRBV30,.,.,TRBJ2-7,CAWSIDRTYEQYF,TGTGCCTGGAGTATCGACAGAACCTACGAGCAGTACTTC
TRBV5-5,.,.,TRBJ2-7,CASTRTAEKHEQYF,TGTGCCAGCACCCGGACAGCGGAGAAACACGAGCAGTACTTC
TRBV10-3,TRBD1,few,TRBJ1-1,CAIVETGGTEAFF,TGTGCCATCGTTGAGACAGGGGGGACTGAAGCTTTCTTT
TRBV9,.,.,TRBJ2-3,CASSVDQRGGPGTQYF,TGTGCCAGCAGCGTAGATCAGCGCGGGGGCCCGGGAACGCAGTATTTT
TRBV7-2,.,few,TRBJ2-5,CASSSTGQQTQYF,TGTGCCAGCAGCTCGACGGGTCAGCAGACCCAGTACTTC
TRBV7-8,.,few,TRBJ2-3,CASSPFGGPLTDTQYF,TGTGCCAGCAGCCCCTTCGGGGGACCCCTCACAGATACGCAGTATTTT
TRBV7-2,TRBD1,few,TRBJ2-7,CASTLRGQGRTYEQYF,TGTGCCAGCACCTTACGGGGACAGGGGAGGACCTACGAGCAGTACTTC
TRBV7-2,TRBD2,few,TRBJ2-3,CASSLIPTSGTDTQYF,TGTGCCAGCAGCTTAATTCCGACTAGCGGCACAGATACGCAGTATTTT
TRBV19,.,few,TRBJ2-6,CASQPMRNPGANVLTF,TGTGCCAGTCAACCTATGAGAAATCCTGGGGCCAACGTCCTGACTTTC
TRBV9,.,.,TRBJ2-2,CASSVAGISTGELFF,TGTGCCAGCAGCGTAGCAGGCATTTCCACCGGGGAGCTGTTTTTT
TRBV7-9,.,.,TRBJ2-1,CASSNHPGFEQFF,TGTGCCAGCAGCAATCATCCAGGGTTTGAGCAGTTCTTC
TRBV6-1,.,.,TRBJ2-5,CASRLYGAQYF,TGTGCCAGCAGACTCTACGGGGCCCAGTACTTC
TRBV14,TRBD2,.,TRBJ2-5,CASSRGLWREETQYF,TGTGCCAGCAGCCGGGGACTATGGCGGGAGGAGACCCAGTACTTC
TRBV18,.,few,TRBJ1-1,CASSSQERAEAFF,TGTGCCAGCTCAAGTCAGGAACGCGCTGAAGCTTTCTTT
TRBV5-1,.,few,TRBJ2-6,CASSLGTMLSGANVLTF,TGCGCCAGCAGCTTGGGGACTATGCTTTCTGGGGCCAACGTCCTGACTTTC
TRBV10-3,TRBD1,few,TRBJ2-1,CAIRWDRAGNEQFF,TGTGCCATCAGATGGGACAGGGCGGGCAATGAGCAGTTCTTC
TRBV19,TRBD1,.,TRBJ1-5,CASTLTGSNQPQHF,TGTGCCAGTACCCTGACAGGGAGCAATCAGCCCCAGCATTTT
TRBV10-3,.,.,TRBJ1-1,CAIIAQGIGAEAFF,TGTGCCATCATTGCCCAGGGAATAGGCGCTGAAGCTTTCTTT
TRBV6-6,.,.,TRBJ2-7,CASSYGGLSSSSEQYF,TGTGCCAGCAGTTACGGTGGACTCTCGTCGTCGAGCGAGCAGTACTTC
TRBV28,TRBD1,few,TRBJ1-2,CASSLWDRGENGYTF,TGTGCCAGCAGTTTATGGGACAGGGGAGAAAATGGCTACACCTTC
TRBV29-1,TRBD1,.,TRBJ1-4,CSVWTGVEEKLFF,TGCAGCGTATGGACAGGGGTGGAGGAAAAACTGTTTTTT
TRBV28,TRBD1,.,TRBJ2-7,CASSLSLIRDRVLEQYF,TGTGCCAGCAGTCTATCCCTGATTCGGGACAGGGTTCTCGAGCAGTACTTC
TRBV5-1,.,few,TRBJ2-7,CASSFEGHPYEQYF,TGCGCCAGCAGCTTTGAGGGACATCCCTACGAGCAGTACTTC
TRBV11-2,.,once,TRBJ2-1,CASSLADPWANEQFF,TGTGCCAGCAGCTTAGCCGATCCCTGGGCCAATGAGCAGTTCTTC
TRBV6-4,TRBD2,.,TRBJ2-5,CASSDKQREGETQYF,TGTGCCAGCAGTGACAAACAGCGGGAGGGTGAGACCCAGTACTTC